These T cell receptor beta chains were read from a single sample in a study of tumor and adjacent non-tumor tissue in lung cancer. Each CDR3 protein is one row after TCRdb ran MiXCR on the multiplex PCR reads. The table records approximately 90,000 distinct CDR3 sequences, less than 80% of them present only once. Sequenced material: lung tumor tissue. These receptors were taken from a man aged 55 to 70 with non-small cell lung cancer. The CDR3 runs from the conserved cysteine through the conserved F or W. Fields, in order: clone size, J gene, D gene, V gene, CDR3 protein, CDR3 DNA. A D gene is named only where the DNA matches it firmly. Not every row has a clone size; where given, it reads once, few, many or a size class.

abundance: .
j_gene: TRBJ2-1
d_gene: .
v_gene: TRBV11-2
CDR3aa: CPSSLVGELPYRVEQFF
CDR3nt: TGTCCCAGTAGCTTAGTGGGGGAACTGCCTTACCGAGTGGAGCAGTTCTTC

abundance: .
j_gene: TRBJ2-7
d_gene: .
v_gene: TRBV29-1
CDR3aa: CSVELETKERYF
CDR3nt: TGCAGCGTTGAATTGGAGACTAAGGAGCGGTACTTC

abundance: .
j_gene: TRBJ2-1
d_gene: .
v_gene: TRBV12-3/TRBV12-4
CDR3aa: CASSFQVRDYEQFF
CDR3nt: TGTGCCAGCAGTTTTCAGGTGAGAGACTATGAGCAGTTCTTC

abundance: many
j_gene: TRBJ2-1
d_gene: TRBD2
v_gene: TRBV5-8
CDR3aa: CASTGTSGSWVSYNEQFF
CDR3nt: TGTGCCAGCACCGGGACTAGCGGGAGCTGGGTGTCCTACAATGAGCAGTTCTTC

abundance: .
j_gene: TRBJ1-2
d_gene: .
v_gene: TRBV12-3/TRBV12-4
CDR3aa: CASSLVGHGYTF
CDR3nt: TGTGCCAGCAGTTTGGTGGGGCATGGTTACACCTTC

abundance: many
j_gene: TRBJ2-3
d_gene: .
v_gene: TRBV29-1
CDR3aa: CSVLITDTQYF
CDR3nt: TGCAGCGTCCTAATCACAGATACGCAGTATTTT

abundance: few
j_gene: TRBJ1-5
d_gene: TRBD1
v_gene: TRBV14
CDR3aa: CASSPTGARGPRHF
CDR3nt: TGTGCCAGCAGCCCGACAGGGGCTAGAGGACCCCGGCATTTT

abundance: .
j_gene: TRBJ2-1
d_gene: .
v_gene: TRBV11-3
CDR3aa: CASSPARRSFYNEQFF
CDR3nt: TGTGCCAGCAGCCCTGCTCGAAGAAGCTTCTACAATGAGCAGTTCTTC

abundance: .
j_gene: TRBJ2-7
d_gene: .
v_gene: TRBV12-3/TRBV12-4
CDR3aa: CASSLWADGSEQYF
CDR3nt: .

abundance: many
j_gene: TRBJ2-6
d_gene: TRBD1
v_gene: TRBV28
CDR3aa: CASSDRGFTLSGANVLTF
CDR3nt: TGTGCCAGCAGCGACAGGGGTTTTACCCTATCTGGGGCCAACGTCCTGACTTTC

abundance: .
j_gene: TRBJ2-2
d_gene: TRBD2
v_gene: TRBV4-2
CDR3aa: CTSSQQAGRNTGELYF
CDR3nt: TGTACCAGCAGCCAGCAAGCGGGGAGAAACACCGGGGAGCTGTATTTT

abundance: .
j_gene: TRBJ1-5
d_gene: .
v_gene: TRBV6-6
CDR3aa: CARSYPGDNQSQHF
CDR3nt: TGTGCCAGAAGTTACCCGGGGGATAATCAGTCCCAGCATTTT

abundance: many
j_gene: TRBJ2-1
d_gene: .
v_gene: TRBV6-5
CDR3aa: CASSYSPPYSYNEQFF
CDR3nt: TGTGCCAGCAGTTACTCGCCTCCCTACTCCTACAATGAGCAGTTCTTC

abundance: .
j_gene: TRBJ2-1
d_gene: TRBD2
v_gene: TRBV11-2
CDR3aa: CASTPPLAGFSYNEQFF
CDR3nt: TGTGCCAGCACCCCCCCTTTAGCGGGTTTCTCCTACAATGAGCAGTTCTTC

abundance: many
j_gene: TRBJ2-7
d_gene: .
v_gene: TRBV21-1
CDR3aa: CAGHPGQGGEQYF
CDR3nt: TGTGCCGGACATCCGGGACAGGGGGGCGAGCAGTACTTC

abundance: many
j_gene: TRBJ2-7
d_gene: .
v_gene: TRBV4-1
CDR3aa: CASSQETASISEQYF
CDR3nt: TGCGCCAGCAGCCAAGAAACCGCATCAATCTCCGAGCAGTACTTC

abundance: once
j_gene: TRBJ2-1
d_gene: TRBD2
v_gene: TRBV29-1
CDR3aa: CTVDQLGLGEQFF
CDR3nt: TGCACCGTTGACCAACTGGGACTAGGGGAGCAGTTCTTC

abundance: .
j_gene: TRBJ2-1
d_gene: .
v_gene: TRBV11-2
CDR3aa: CASSPLRGMRDERFF
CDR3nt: TGTGCCAGCAGCCCGCTCCGGGGAATGAGGGATGAGCGGTTCTTC

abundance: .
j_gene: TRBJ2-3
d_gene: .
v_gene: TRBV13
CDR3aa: CACSLAGSTNTDTQYF
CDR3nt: TGTGCCTGCAGCTTGGCGGGCTCCACAAACACAGATACGCAGTATTTT

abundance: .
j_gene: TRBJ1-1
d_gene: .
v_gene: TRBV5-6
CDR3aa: CVSSSAHFENTEAFF
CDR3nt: TGTGTCAGCAGCTCAGCTCACTTCGAGAACACTGAAGCTTTCTTT

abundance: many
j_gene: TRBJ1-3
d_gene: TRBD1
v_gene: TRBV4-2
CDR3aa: CASSRQGQGGNTIYF
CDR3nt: TGTGCCAGCAGCCGCCAGGGGCAGGGGGGTAACACCATATATTTT

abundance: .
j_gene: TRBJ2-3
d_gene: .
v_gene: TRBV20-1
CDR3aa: CNARAGGSSGTDTQYF
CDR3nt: TGCAATGCTAGAGCCGGAGGGTCGAGCGGCACAGATACGCAGTATTTT

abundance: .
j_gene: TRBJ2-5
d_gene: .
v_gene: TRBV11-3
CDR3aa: CASLDFSTTQYF
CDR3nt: TGTGCCAGCTTAGATTTTTCAACAACCCAGTACTTC

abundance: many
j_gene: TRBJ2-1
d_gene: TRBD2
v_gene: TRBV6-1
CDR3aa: CASSERRTSGYNEQFF
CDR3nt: TGTGCCAGCAGTGAACGTAGGACTAGCGGATATAATGAGCAGTTCTTC

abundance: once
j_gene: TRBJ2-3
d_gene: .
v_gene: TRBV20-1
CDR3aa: CSARDGMKDSNQPQYF
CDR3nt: TGCAGTGCTAGAGATGGGATGAAGGATAGCAATCAGCCCCAGTATTTT

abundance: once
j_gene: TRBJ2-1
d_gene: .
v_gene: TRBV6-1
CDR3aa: CVSSASAYNGQSF
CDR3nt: TGTGTCAGCAGTGCCAGTGCCTACAATGGGCAGTCCTTC